This T cell receptor (beta chain) stems from a study of identifying expanded T cells in peripheral blood. Germline V gene data show CDR1 as SGHTA and CDR2 as FQGNSA. The ends were cut back, 5 bases at V and 8 bases at J, with 12 bases in the middle. This CDR3 has 12 amino acids. Data came from immunoSEQ multiplex PCR; TCRdb stores just in-frame clones and leaves some out. The table shows under 85,000 clones, with about 83% occurring only once. Sequencing was carried out using blood. This receptor was obtained from a person between 18 and 70 years old in good health. This rearrangement joins TRBV7-2 to TRBJ1-2; D possibly corresponds to TRBD1 (5 bases). The CDR3 bases are TGTGCCAGCAGCGAGCCAGGGTACGGCTACACCTTC. Its translation: CASSEPGYGYTF. The entire variable domain, with the rest obtained from reference TRBV7-2 and TRBJ1-2, is as follows: GAGVSQSPSNKVTEKGKDVELRCDPISGHTALYWYRQSLGQGLEFLIYFQGNSAPDKSGLPSDRFSAERTGGSVSTLTIQRTQQEDSAVYLCASSEPGYGYTFGSGTRLTVV.